Listed below are T cell receptor beta chains from one sample, sequenced in a study of CD8+ T cells in alopecia areata. Some clones are missing from TCRdb's copy, which holds only in-frame ones; the method was immunoSEQ multiplex PCR. The table shows 170,000 or so clones, with just over 65% occurring only once. The source was CD4+ T cells sorted from blood, collected at week 4, from a patient treated with tofacitinib. Receptor source: a human donor with alopecia areata. CDR3s include the opening cysteine and the closing phenylalanine or tryptophan. A D gene is named only where the DNA matches it firmly. The listing skips clone size in some rows; elsewhere it reads once, few, many or a size class.

TRBJ2-5	NA	few	TRBV4-3	CASSQDLGEETQYF	TGCGCCAGCAGCCAAGATTTGGGGGAAGAGACCCAGTACTTC
TRBJ1-6	NA	NA	TRBV9	CASSVEDGNLRSPLHF	TGTGCCAGCAGCGTAGAGGATGGGAACTTGCGATCACCCCTCCACTTT
TRBJ2-7	NA	few	TRBV2	CASGYEQYF	TGTGCCAGCGGGTACGAGCAGTACTTC
TRBJ1-1	NA	medium-sized	TRBV19	CASSINLANTEAFF	TGTGCCAGTAGTATAAACCTAGCCAACACTGAAGCTTTCTTT
TRBJ1-5	TRBD1	NA	TRBV5-6	CASSLTGAVQPQHF	TGTGCCAGCAGCTTAACAGGGGCTGTTCAGCCCCAGCATTTT
TRBJ2-6	NA	few	TRBV29-1	CSVVGSGANVLTF	TGCAGCGTCGTAGGGTCTGGGGCCAACGTCCTGACTTTC
TRBJ1-5	NA	NA	TRBV30	CAWSDRDNQPQHF	TGTGCCTGGAGTGACAGGGACAATCAGCCCCAGCATTTT
TRBJ2-7	NA	NA	TRBV7-6	CASSLGVSYEQYF	TGTGCCAGCAGCTTAGGAGTATCCTACGAGCAGTACTTC
TRBJ2-3	NA	once	TRBV5-4	CASTGGATDTQYF	TGTGCCAGCACTGGGGGGGCCACAGATACGCAGTATTTT
TRBJ2-1	NA	few	TRBV7-6	CASSLVLGEQFF	TGTGCCAGCAGCTTAGTATTGGGTGAGCAGTTCTTC
TRBJ2-3	NA	few	TRBV14	CASSPTGGLSTDTQYF	TGTGCCAGCAGCCCGACAGGAGGCCTTAGCACAGATACGCAGTATTTT
TRBJ1-5	TRBD1	NA	TRBV30	CAWSKLRGLNQPQHF	TGTGCCTGGAGTAAGCTTAGGGGGCTCAATCAGCCCCAGCATTTT
TRBJ2-7	TRBD2	NA	TRBV9	CASSVGTSGYEQYF	TGTGCCAGCAGCGTAGGGACTAGCGGCTACGAGCAGTACTTC
TRBJ1-2	NA	NA	TRBV4-1	CASSHGGTLNYGYTF	TGCGCCAGCAGCCACGGGGGGACACTTAACTATGGCTACACCTTC
TRBJ2-3	TRBD2	few	TRBV30	CAWTRAGGTDTQYF	TGTGCCTGGACGAGGGCGGGGGGCACAGATACGCAGTATTTT
TRBJ2-7	NA	NA	TRBV30	CAWSSGVPYEQYF	TGTGCCTGGAGTTCGGGAGTCCCCTACGAGCAGTACTTC
TRBJ1-2	TRBD1	NA	TRBV29-1	CSVAGQGVGDGYTF	TGCAGCGTAGCCGGACAGGGAGTGGGTGATGGCTACACCTTC
TRBJ2-2	NA	few	TRBV7-9	CASSLAPGTGELFF	TGTGCCAGCAGCTTAGCGCCGGGGACCGGGGAGCTGTTTTTT
TRBJ2-5	NA	NA	TRBV11-2	CASSVQSRGETQYF	TGTGCCAGCAGCGTTCAGAGTCGTGGAGAGACCCAGTACTTC
TRBJ1-1	TRBD1	NA	TRBV29-1	CSVLQGLNTEAFF	TGCAGCGTACTACAGGGGCTGAACACTGAAGCTTTCTTT
TRBJ1-2	NA	NA	TRBV29-1	CSVDQTGGVYGYTF	TGCAGCGTTGACCAAACGGGTGGGGTCTATGGCTACACCTTC
TRBJ1-2	TRBD1	NA	TRBV25-1	CASSELGQAYGYTF	TGTGCCAGCAGTGAACTAGGACAGGCCTATGGCTACACCTTC
TRBJ1-2	NA	few	TRBV7-2	CASSLPGRGYTF	TGTGCCAGCAGCTTACCCGGACGGGGCTACACCTTC
TRBJ2-7	NA	few	TRBV29-1	CSVTTSSHEQYF	TGCAGCGTCACGACTAGTTCCCACGAGCAGTACTTC
TRBJ1-4	NA	NA	TRBV5-4	CASSLGGTNNEKLFF	TGTGCCAGCAGCTTAGGAGGGACAAATAATGAAAAACTGTTTTTT